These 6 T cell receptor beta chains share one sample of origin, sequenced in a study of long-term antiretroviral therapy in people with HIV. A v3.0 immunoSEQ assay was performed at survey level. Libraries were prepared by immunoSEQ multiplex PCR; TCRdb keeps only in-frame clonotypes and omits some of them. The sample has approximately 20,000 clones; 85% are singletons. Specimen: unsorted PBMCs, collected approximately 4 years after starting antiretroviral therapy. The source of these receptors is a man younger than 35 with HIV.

The CDR3 loop is CASSLGGGLTDTQYF. CDR3 coding DNA: TGCGCCAGCAGCTTGGGCGGGGGCCTCACAGATACGCAGTATTTT. The chain joins TRBV5-1 to TRBJ2-3; maybe TRBD2 (7 bases). Trimming removed 0 bases from V and 2 bases from J, with 10 bases in between. The CDR3 loop spans 15 amino acids. Germline values: CDR1 SGHRS, CDR2 YFSETQ. Full variable domain (missing parts from reference TRBV5-1 and TRBJ2-3): KAGVTQTPRYLIKTRGQQVTLSCSPISGHRSVSWYQQTPGQGLQFLFEYFSETQRNKGNFPGRFSGRQFSNSRSEMNVSTLELGDSALYLCASSLGGGLTDTQYFGPGTRLTVL.

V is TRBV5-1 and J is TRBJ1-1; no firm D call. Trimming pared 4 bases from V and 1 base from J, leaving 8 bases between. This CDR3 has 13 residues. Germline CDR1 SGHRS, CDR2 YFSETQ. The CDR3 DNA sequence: TGCGCCAGCAGCCCCTGGGGGAACACTGAAGCTTTCTTT. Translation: CASSPWGNTEAFF. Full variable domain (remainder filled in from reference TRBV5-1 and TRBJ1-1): KAGVTQTPRYLIKTRGQQVTLSCSPISGHRSVSWYQQTPGQGLQFLFEYFSETQRNKGNFPGRFSGRQFSNSRSEMNVSTLELGDSALYLCASSPWGNTEAFFGQGTRLTVV.

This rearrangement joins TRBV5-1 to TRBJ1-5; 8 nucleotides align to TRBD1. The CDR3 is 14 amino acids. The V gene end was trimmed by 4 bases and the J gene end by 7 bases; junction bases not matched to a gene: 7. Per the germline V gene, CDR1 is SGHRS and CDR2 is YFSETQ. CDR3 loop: CASSPGTGIQPQHF. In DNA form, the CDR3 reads TGCGCCAGCAGCCCCGGGACAGGAATACAGCCCCAGCATTTT.

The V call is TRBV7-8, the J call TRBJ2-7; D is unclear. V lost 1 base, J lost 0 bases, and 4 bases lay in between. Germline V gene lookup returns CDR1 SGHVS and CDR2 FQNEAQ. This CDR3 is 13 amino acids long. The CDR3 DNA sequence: TGTGCCAGCAGCTTAGAACTCTCCTACGAGCAGTACTTC. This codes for CASSLELSYEQYF.

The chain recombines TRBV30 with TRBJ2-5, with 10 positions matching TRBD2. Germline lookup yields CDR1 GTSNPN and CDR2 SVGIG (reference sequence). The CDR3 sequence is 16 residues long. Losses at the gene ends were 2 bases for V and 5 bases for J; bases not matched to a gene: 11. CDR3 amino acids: CAWSLTPGLARETQYF. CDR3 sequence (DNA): TGTGCCTGGAGTCTTACCCCGGGACTAGCGAGGGAGACCCAGTACTTC.

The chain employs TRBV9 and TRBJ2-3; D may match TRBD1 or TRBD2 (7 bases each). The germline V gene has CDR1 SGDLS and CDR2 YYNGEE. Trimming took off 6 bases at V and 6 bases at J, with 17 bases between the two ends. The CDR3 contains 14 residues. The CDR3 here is CASTPGGGHDTQYF. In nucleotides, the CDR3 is TGTGCCAGCACCCCAGGGGGGGGGCATGATACGCAGTATTTT.